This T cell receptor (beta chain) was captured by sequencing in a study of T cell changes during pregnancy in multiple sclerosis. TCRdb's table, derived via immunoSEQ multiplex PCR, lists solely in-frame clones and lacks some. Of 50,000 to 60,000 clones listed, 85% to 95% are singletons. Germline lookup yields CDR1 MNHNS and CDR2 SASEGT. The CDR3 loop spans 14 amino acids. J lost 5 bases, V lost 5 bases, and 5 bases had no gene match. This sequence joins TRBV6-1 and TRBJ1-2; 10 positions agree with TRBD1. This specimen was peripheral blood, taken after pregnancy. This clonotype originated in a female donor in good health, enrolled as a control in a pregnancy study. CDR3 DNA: TGTGCCAGCAGTCCTCGGGACAGGGGATATGGCTACACCTTC. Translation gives CASSPRDRGYGYTF.